This T cell receptor beta chain was captured by sequencing in a study of blood T cell repertoires in COVID-19. At the level of the study: Sample material is recorded as cDNA or gDNA derived from T cells, B-cell-depleted T cells, or PBMCs.

The sample holds a few counts of this clone. The method was immunoSEQ multiplex PCR; TCRdb's version includes in-frame clones alone and lacks a portion of them. The sample carries 75,000 to 95,000 clones, 84% recorded once. The V gene's germline CDR1 is LGHDT and CDR2 YNNKEL (reference sequence). V lost 2 bases and J lost 10; bases outside the gene matches: 7. The CDR3 is 14 residues long. The sequence derives from a man aged 55 to 70 with acute or convalescent COVID-19. Sequencing was performed on peripheral blood. The rearrangement uses TRBV3-1 (or the pseudogene TRBV3-2) and TRBJ2-1; 8 bases line up with TRBD2. The CDR3 region is CASSQSGTSGEQFF. CDR3 bases: TGTGCCAGCAGCCAATCCGGGACTAGTGGGGAGCAGTTCTTC.